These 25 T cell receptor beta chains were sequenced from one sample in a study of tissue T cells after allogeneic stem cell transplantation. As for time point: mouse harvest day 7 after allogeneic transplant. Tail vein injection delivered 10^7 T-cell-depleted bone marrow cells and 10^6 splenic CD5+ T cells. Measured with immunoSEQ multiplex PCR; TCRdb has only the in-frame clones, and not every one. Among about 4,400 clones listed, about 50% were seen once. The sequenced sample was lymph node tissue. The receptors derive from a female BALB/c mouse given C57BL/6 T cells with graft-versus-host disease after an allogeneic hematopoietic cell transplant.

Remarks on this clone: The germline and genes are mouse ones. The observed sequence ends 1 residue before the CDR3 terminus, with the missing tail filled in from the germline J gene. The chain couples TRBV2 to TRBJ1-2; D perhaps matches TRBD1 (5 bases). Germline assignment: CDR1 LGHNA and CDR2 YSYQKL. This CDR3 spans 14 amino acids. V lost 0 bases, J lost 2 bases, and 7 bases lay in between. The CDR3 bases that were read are TGTGCCAGCAGCCAAGAGGCAGGGAACTCCGACTACACC. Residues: CASSQEAGNSDYT. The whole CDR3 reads CASSQEAGNSDYTF.

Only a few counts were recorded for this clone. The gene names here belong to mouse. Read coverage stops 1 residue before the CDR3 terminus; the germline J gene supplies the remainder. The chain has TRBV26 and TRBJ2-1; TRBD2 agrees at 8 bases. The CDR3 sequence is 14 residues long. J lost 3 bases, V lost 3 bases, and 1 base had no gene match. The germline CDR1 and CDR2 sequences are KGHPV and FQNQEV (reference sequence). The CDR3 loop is CASSLLGAYAEQFF. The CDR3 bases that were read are TGTGCCAGCAGTCTACTGGGGGCCTATGCTGAGCAGTTC.

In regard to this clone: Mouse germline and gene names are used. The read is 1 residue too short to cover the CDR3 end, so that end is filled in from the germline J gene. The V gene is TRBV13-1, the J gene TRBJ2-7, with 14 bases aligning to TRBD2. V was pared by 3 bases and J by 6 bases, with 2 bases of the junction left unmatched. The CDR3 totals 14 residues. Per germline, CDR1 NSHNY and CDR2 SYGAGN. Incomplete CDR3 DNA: TGTGCCAGCAGTGCGGGACTGGGGGGGCGTGAACAGTAC. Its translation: CASSAGLGGREQY. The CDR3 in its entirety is CASSAGLGGREQYF.

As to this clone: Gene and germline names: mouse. This CDR3 reads CSSSQGGPSAETLYF. Incomplete CDR3 DNA: TGCTCCAGCAGTCAGGGGGGGCCTAGTGCAGAAACGCTGTAT. The rearrangement uses TRBV23 and TRBJ2-3; the table's D gene call, TRBD2, was not cross checked with the DNA. The CDR3 end lies 1 residue beyond the end of the read and is filled in from the germline J gene. The CDR3 has 15 amino acids. Looked up from germline, CDR1 is KGHTA and CDR2 is FQNQQP.

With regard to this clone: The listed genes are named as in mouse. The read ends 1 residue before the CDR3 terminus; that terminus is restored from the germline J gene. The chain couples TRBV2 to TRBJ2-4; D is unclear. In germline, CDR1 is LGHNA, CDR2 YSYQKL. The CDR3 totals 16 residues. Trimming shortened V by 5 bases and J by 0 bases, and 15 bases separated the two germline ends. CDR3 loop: CASSSLHGGSQNTLYF. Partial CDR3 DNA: TGTGCCAGCAGCTCACTACACGGCGGGAGTCAAAACACCTTGTAC. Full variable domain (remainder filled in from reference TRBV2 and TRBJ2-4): DPKIIQKPKYLVAVTGSEKILICEQYLGHNAMYWYRQSAKKPLEFMFSYSYQKLMDNQTASSRFQPQSSKKNHLDLQITALKPDDSATYFCASSSLHGGSQNTLYFGAGTRLSVL.

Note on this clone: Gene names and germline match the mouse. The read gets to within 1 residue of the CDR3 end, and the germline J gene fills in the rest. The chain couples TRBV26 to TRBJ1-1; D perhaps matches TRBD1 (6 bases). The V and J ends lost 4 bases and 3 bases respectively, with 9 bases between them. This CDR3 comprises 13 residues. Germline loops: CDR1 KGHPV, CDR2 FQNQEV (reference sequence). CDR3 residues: CASSRGQYTEVFF. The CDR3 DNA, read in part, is TGTGCCAGCAGTCGGGGACAATACACAGAAGTCTTC.

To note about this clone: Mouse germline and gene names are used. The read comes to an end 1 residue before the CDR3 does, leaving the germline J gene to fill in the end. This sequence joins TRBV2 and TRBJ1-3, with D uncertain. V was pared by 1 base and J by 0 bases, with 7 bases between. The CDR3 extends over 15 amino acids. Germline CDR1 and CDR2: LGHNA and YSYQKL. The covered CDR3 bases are TGTGCCAGCAGCCAAGTGGGGTATTCTGGAAATACGCTCTAT. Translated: CASSQVGYSGNTLY. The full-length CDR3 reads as CASSQVGYSGNTLYF.

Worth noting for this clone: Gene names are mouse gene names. CDR3 DNA (partial): TGTGCCAGCAGCCGGGACAGGGGGCTCTATGAACAGTAC. The encoded protein is CASSRDRGLYEQY. The complete CDR3 protein is CASSRDRGLYEQYF. The chain employs TRBV13-1 and TRBJ2-7; 12 bases map to TRBD1. The read finishes 1 residue shy of the CDR3 end, and the germline J gene is used to complete it. Trimming at V came to 5 bases and at J to 3 bases, leaving 3 bases not matched to a gene. CDR1 and CDR2 (germline): NSHNY, SYGAGN. This CDR3 is 14 amino acids long.

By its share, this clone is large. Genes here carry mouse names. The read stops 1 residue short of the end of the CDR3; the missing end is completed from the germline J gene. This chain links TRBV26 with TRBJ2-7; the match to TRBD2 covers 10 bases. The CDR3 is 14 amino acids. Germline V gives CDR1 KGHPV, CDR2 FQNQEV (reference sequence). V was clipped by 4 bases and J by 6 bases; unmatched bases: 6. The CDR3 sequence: CASSPRLGGSEQYF. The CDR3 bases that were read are TGTGCCAGCAGTCCCCGACTGGGGGGAAGTGAACAGTAC.

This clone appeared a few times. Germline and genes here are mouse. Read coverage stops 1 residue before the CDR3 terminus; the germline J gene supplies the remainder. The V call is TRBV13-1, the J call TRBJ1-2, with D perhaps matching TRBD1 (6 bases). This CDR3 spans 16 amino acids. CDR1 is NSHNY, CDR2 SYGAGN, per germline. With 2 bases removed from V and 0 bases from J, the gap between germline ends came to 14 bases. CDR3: CASSEPPQGTNSDYTF. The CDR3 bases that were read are TGTGCCAGCAGTGAACCCCCACAGGGAACAAACTCCGACTACACC.

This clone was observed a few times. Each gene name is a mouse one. The sequenced CDR3 bases are TGTGCCAGCTCTCTCCCGGGGTATGAACAGTAC. Translated: CASSLPGYEQY. The full CDR3 reads CASSLPGYEQYF. The J gene is TRBJ2-7, the V gene TRBV12-2, with unresolved D. The read gets to within 1 residue of the CDR3 end, and the germline J gene fills in the rest. Trimming removed 0 bases at V and 4 bases at J, with 6 bases between. The length of the CDR3 is 12 residues. The germline gives CDR1 SGHLS, CDR2 HYDKME.

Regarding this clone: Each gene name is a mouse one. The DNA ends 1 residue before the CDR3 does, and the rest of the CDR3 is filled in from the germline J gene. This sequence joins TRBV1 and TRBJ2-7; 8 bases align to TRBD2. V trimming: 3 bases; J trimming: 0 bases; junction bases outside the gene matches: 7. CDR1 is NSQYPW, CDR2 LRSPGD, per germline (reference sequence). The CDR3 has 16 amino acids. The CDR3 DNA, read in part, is TGCACCTGCAGTGCCCGACTGGGGCCTAGCTCCTATGAACAGTAC. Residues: CTCSARLGPSSYEQY. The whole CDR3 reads CTCSARLGPSSYEQYF.

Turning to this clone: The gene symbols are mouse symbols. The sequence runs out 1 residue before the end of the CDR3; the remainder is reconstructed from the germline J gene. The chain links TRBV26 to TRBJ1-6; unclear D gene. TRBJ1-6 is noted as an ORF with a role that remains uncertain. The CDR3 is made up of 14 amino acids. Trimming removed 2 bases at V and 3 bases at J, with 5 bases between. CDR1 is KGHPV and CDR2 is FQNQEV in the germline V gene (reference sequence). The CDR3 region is CASSLGSYNSPLYF. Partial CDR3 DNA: TGTGCCAGCAGTCTGGGCAGCTATAATTCGCCCCTCTAC.

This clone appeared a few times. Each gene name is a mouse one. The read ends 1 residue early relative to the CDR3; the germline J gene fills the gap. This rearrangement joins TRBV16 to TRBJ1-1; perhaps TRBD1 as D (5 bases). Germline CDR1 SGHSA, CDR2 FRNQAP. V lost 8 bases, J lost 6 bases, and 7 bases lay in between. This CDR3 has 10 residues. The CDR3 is CASAGSEVFF. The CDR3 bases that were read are TGTGCAAGCGCAGGGTCAGAAGTCTTC.

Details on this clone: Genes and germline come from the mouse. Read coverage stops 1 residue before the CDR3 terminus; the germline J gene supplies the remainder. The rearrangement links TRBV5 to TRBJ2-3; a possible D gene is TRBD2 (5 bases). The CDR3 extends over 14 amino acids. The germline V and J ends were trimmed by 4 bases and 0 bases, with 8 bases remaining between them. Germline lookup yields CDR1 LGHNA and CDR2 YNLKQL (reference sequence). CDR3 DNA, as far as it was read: TGTGCCAGCAGCCCTCGGACTAGTGCAGAAACGCTGTAT. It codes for CASSPRTSAETLY. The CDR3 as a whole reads CASSPRTSAETLYF.

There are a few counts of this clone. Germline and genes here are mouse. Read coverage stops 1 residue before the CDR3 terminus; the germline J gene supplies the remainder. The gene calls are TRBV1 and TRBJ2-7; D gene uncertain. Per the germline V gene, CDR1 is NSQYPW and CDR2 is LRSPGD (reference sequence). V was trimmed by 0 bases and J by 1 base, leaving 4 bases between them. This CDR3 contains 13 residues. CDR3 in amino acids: CTCSAEKSYEQYF. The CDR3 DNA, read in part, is TGCACCTGCAGTGCAGAGAAGTCCTATGAACAGTAC.

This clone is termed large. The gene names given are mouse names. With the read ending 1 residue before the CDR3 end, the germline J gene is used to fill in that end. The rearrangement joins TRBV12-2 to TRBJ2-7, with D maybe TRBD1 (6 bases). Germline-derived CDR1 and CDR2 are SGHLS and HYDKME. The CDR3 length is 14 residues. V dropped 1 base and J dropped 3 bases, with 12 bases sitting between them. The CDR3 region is CASSLQGDLYEQYF. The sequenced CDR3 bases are TGTGCCAGCTCTCTACAGGGCGACCTCTATGAACAGTAC.

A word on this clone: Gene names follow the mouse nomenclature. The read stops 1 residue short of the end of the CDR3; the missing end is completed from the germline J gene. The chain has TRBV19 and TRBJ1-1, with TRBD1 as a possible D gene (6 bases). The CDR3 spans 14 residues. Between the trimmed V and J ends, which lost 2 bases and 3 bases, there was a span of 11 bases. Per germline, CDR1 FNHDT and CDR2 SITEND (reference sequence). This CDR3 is CASSMLGADTEVFF. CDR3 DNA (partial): TGTGCCAGCAGTATGTTGGGGGCGGACACAGAAGTCTTC.

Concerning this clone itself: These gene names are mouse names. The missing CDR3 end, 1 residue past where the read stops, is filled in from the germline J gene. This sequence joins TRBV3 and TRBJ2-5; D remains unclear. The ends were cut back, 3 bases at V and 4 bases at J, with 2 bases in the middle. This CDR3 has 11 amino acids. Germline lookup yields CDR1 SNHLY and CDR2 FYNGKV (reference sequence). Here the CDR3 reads CASSFEDTQYF. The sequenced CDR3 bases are TGTGCCAGCAGCTTCGAAGACACCCAGTAC. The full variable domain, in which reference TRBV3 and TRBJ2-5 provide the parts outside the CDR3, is GPKVLQIPSHQIIDMGQMVTLNCDPVSNHLYFYWYKQILGQQMEFLVNFYNGKVMEKSKLFKDQFSVERPDGSYFTLKIQPTALEDSAVYFCASSFEDTQYFGPGTRLLVL.

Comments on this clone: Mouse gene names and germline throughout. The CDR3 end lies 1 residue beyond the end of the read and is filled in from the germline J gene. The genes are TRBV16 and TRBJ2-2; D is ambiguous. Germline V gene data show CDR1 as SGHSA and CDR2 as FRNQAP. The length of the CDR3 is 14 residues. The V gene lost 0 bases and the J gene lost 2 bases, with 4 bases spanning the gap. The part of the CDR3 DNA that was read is TGTGCAAGCAGCTTAGAATCGAACACCGGGCAGCTCTAC. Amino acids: CASSLESNTGQLY. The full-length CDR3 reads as CASSLESNTGQLYF.

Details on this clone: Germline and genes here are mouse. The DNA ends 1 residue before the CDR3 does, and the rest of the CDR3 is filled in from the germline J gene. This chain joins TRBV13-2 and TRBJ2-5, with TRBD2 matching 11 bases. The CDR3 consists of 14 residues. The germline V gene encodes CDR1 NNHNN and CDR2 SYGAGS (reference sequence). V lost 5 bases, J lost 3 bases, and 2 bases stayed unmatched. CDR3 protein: CASGGLGVQDTQYF. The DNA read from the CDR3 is TGTGCCAGCGGGGGACTGGGGGTACAAGACACCCAGTAC.

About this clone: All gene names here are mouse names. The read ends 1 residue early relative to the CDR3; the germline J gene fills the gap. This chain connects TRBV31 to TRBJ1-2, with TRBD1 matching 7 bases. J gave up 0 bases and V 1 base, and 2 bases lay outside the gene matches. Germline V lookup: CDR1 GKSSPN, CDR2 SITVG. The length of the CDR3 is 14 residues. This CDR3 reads CAWSPTGSNSDYTF. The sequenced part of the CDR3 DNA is TGTGCCTGGAGTCCGACAGGGTCAAACTCCGACTACACC.

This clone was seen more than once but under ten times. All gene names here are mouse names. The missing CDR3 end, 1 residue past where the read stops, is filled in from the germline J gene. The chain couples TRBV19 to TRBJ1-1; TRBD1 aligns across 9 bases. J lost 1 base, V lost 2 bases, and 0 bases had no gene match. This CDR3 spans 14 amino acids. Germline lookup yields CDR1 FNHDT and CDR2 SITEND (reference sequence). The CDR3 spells CASSMDRGNTEVFF. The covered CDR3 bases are TGTGCCAGCAGTATGGACAGGGGAAACACAGAAGTCTTC.

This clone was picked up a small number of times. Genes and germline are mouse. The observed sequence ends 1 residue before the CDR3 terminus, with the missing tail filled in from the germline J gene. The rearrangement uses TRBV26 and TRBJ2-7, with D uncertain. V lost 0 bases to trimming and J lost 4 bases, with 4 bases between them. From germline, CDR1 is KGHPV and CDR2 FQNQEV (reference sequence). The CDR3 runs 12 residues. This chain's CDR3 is CASSLSGYEQYF. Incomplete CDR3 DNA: TGTGCCAGCAGTCTGTCAGGTTATGAACAGTAC.

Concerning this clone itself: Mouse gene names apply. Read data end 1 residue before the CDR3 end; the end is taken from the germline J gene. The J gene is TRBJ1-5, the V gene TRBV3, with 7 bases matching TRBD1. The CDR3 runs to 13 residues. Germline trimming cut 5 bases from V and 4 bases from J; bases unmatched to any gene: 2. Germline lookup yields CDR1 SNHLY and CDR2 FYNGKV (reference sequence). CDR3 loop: CASSQTGNQAPLF. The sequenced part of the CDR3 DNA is TGTGCCAGCAGCCAGACAGGGAACCAGGCTCCGCTT.